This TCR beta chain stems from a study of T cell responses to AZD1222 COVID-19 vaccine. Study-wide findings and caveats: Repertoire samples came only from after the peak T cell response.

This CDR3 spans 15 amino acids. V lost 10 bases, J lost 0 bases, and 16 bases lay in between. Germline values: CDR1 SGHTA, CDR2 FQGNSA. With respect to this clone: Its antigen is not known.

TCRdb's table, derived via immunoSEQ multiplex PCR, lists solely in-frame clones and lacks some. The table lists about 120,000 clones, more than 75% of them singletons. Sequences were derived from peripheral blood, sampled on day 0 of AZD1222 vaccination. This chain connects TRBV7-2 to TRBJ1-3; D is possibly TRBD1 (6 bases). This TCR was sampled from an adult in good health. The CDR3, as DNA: TGTGCCACCTCGGACAGACCTTCCTCTGGAAACACCATATATTTT. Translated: CATSDRPSSGNTIYF.